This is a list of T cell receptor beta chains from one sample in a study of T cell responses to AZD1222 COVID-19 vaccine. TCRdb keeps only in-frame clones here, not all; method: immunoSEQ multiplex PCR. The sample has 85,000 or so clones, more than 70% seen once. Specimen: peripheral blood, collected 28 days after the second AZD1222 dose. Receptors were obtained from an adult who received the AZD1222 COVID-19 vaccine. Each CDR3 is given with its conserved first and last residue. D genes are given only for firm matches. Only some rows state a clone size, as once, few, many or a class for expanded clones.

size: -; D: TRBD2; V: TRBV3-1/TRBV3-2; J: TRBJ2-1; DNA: TGTGCCAGCAGCCAACGACTAGCGGGAGGGCGGTCCTACAATGAGCAGTTCTTC; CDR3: CASSQRLAGGRSYNEQFF
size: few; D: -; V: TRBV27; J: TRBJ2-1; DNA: TGTGCCAGCAAGTCCTCAGGGGCGAGCTCCTACAATGAGCAGTTCTTC; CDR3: CASKSSGASSYNEQFF
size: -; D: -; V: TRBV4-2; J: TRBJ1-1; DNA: TGTGCCAGCAGCCAAGCCTACCTCTACACTGAAGCTTTCTTT; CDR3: CASSQAYLYTEAFF
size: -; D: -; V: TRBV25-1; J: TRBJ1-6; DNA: TGTGCCAGCAGCGGTCAGACCAATTCACCCCTCCACTTT; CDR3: CASSGQTNSPLHF
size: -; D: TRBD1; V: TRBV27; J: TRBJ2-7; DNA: TGTGCCAGCAGTCCGCGGACAGGGTACGAGCAGTACTTC; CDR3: CASSPRTGYEQYF
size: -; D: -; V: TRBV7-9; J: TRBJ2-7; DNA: TGTGCCAGCAGCTTAGAACAGTCCCACTACGAGCAGTACTTC; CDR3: CASSLEQSHYEQYF
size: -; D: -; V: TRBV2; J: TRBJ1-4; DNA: TGTGCCAGCAGCAGGGATGAAAAACTGTTTTTT; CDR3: CASSRDEKLFF
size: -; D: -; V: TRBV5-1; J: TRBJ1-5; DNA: TGCGCCAGCAGCTTGGGGGGTAGTGGCAATCAGCCCCAGCATTTT; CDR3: CASSLGGSGNQPQHF
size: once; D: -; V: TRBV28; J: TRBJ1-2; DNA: TGTGCCAGCAGTTCCCCTGGGGAGTCGGGGTATGGCTACACCTTC; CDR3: CASSSPGESGYGYTF
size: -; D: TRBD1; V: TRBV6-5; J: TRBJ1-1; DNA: TGTGCCAGCAGGGGACAGGGGGCGCGGGACACTGAAGCTTTCTTT; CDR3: CASRGQGARDTEAFF
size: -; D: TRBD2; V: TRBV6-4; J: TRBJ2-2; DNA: TGTGCCAGCAGTGGGACTAGCGGGGGCACCGGGGAGCTGTTTTTT; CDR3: CASSGTSGGTGELFF
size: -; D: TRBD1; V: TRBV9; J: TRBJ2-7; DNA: TGTGCCAGCAGCGTGGCCGGGACAGGGGCGTCGGGCGAGCAGTACTTC; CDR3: CASSVAGTGASGEQYF
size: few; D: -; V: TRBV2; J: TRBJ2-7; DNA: TGTGCCAGCAGTTTCGGGGGTTCCTACGAGCAGTACTTC; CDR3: CASSFGGSYEQYF
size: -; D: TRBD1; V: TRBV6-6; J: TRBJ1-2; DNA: TGTGCCAGCGGATCACAACAGGGGAGGGGTGGCTACACCTTC; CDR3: CASGSQQGRGGYTF
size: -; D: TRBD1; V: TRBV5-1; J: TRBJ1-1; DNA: TGCGCCAGCAGCTTGGGCGGGACAGCGAACACTGAAGCTTTCTTT; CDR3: CASSLGGTANTEAFF
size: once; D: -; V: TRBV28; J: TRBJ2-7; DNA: TGTGCCAGCACTCTTGGGGGGCGGGAGCAGTACTTC; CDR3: CASTLGGREQYF
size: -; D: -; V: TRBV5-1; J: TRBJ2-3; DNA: TGCGCCAGCAGCTTGTACTCAGATACGCAGTATTTT; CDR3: CASSLYSDTQYF
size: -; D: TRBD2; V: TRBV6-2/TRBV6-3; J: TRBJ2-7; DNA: TGTGCCAGCAGCCCACTAGCGGGAGGGCTGGGGGAGCAGTACTTC; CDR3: CASSPLAGGLGEQYF
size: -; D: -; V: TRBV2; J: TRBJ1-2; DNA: TGTGCCAGCAGTGAAGCGACGGCCTATGGCTACACCTTC; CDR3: CASSEATAYGYTF
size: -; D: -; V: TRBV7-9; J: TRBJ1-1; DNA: TGTGCCAGCAGCTTAGGGCCGGGGTTGAACACTGAAGCTTTCTTT; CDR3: CASSLGPGLNTEAFF
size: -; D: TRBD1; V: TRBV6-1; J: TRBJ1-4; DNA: TGTGCCAGCAGTGAAGGGGACAGGGTGGAAAAACTGTTTTTT; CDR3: CASSEGDRVEKLFF
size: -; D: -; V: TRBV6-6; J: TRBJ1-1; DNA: TGTGCCAGCAGTGCGACAGAATCTGAAGCTTTCTTT; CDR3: CASSATESEAFF
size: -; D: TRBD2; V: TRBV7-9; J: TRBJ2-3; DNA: TGTGCCAGCAGCTCCCAACTAGCGGGGGGGACAGATACGCAGTATTTT; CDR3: CASSSQLAGGTDTQYF
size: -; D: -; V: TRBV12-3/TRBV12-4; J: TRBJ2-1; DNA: TGTGCCAGCGCAGGCTACAATGAGCAGTTCTTC; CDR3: CASAGYNEQFF
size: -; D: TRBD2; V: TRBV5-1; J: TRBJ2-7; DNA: TGCGCCAGCAGTGTGAGGTCTAGCGGGGGAGATAGCTCCTACGAGCAGTACTTC; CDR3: CASSVRSSGGDSSYEQYF
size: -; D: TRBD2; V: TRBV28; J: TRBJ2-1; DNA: TGTGCCAGCAGTTTAGGACTAGCGGGGGGGAATGAGCAGTTCTTC; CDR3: CASSLGLAGGNEQFF
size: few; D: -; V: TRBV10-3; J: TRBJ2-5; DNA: TGTGCCATCAGTGAAAGCGGAGAGACCCAGTACTTC; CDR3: CAISESGETQYF
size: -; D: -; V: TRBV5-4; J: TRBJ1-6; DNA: TGTGCCAGCAGCCCCGGACAGTCAGGCTCCTATAATTCACCCCTCCACTTT; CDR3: CASSPGQSGSYNSPLHF
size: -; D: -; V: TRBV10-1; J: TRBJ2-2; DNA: TGCGCCACCCAAGCGGGCCCGAACACCGGGGAGCTGTTTTTT; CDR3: CATQAGPNTGELFF
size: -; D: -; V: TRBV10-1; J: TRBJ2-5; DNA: TGCGCCAGCAGTGTGACGGCCGGGGAGACCCAGTACTTC; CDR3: CASSVTAGETQYF
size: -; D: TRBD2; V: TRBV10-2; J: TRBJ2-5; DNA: TGCGCCAGTCTAGCGGGGGGGGCGGTGACCCAGTACTTC; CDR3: CASLAGGAVTQYF
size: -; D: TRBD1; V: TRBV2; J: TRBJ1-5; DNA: TGTGCCAGCCTGGGACAGGGCAATCAGCCCCAGCATTTT; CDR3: CASLGQGNQPQHF
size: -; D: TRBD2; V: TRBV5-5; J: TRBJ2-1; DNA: TGTGCCAGCACCTCTTGGGGTAGCGGGAGCCGCAATGAGCAGTTCTTC; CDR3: CASTSWGSGSRNEQFF
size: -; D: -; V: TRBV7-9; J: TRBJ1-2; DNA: TGTGCCAGCAGCTTAGAACGGGTGGCAGGCACCTTC; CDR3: CASSLERVAGTF
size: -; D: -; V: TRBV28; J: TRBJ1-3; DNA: TGTGCCAGCAGTCCCCCGGAAAACACCATATATTTT; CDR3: CASSPPENTIYF
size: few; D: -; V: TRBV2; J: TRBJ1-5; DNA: TGTGCCAGCAGCTACGGAGGTGAAGGGAATCAGCCCCAGCATTTT; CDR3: CASSYGGEGNQPQHF
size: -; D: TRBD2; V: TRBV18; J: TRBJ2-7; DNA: TGTGCCAGCTCACCCCGCGGGGGTTACGAGCAGTACTTC; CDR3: CASSPRGGYEQYF
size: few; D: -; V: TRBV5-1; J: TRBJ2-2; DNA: TGCGCCAGCAGCCCATACATCACCGGGGAGCTGTTTTTT; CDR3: CASSPYITGELFF
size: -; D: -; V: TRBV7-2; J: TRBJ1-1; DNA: TGTGCCAGCAGCTTGAGCCTAGAAGCTTTCTTT; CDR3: CASSLSLEAFF
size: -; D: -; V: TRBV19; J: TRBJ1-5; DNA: TGTGCCAGTAGTATTATCGGGGCCAATCAGCCCCAGCATTTT; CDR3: CASSIIGANQPQHF
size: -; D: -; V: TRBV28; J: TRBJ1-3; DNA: TGTGCCAGCAGTTTAGGAGGAAACACCATATATTTT; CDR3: CASSLGGNTIYF
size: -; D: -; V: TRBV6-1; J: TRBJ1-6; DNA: TGTGCCAGCAGTGAGTTTGGGGCTTATAATTCACCCCTCCACTTT; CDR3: CASSEFGAYNSPLHF